The 31 T cell receptor beta chains listed next were all sequenced from one sample in a study of shared clonotypes between healthy human individuals. Clones were sequenced by immunoSEQ multiplex PCR, and TCRdb holds only the in-frame ones, with some missing. The table records about 2.3 million clones, 85% to 95% of them present only once. Sequencing was performed on naive CD4+ T cells from PBMCs. Subset meaning: CD45RA+ positively selected. The receptors originated from a man aged 18 to 29 in good health. Some clones in this sample may be carry-over from other donors' samples.

V gene TRBV5-8 combines with J gene TRBJ1-2; 9 bases map to TRBD1. This CDR3 region has 13 residues. Unmatched junction bases numbered 4, after V lost 4 bases and J lost 6 bases. Germline V gene lookup returns CDR1 SGHTS and CDR2 YDEGEE. In nucleotides, the CDR3 is TGTGCCAGCAGCCAGTGGACAGGGGATGGCTACACCTTC. Residues: CASSQWTGDGYTF.

This rearrangement joins TRBV28 to TRBJ2-7; a weak D match, TRBD1 (6 bases). The germline V gene has CDR1 MDHEN and CDR2 SYDVKM. The CDR3 is 12 amino acids. Trimming cost V 6 bases and J 6 bases, with 12 bases left between them. The CDR3 reads CASSDRIREQYF. The CDR3 DNA follows: TGTGCCAGCAGCGACAGGATCCGCGAGCAGTACTTC.

The rearrangement uses TRBV6-5 and TRBJ1-2, with TRBD1 as a possible D gene (5 bases). The CDR3 is 15 residues long. CDR1 and CDR2 (germline): MNHEY, SVGAGI. Between the trimmed V and J ends, which lost 6 bases and 2 bases, there was a span of 16 bases. Written as DNA, the CDR3 is TGTGCCAGCAGCCCCTACGGGACGACCAACTATGGCTACACCTTC. Translation: CASSPYGTTNYGYTF.

The rearrangement joins TRBV5-6 to TRBJ2-5, with D maybe TRBD2 (5 bases). V lost 4 bases to trimming and J lost 7 bases, with 17 bases between them. The CDR3 spans 14 residues. CDR1 and CDR2 from the germline V gene are SGHDT and YYEEEE. The CDR3 reads CASSLPGNLGTQYF. For the CDR3, the DNA is TGTGCCAGCAGCCTACCGGGAAACTTAGGGACCCAGTACTTC.

The gene calls are TRBV28 and TRBJ1-1, with 12 bases lining up with TRBD1. CDR1 MDHEN and CDR2 SYDVKM come from the germline V gene. CDR3 length: 17 residues. The trim removed 5 bases at V and 2 bases at J, leaving 9 bases unmatched. Here the CDR3 DNA reads TGTGCCAGCAGTCCCCTTGGGACAGGGGGCGGAAACACTGAAGCTTTCTTT. This sequence encodes CASSPLGTGGGNTEAFF.

CDR3 coding DNA: TGTGCCTCCAGGGGGCCAAGCGGCACAGATACGCAGTATTTT. This gives the protein CASRGPSGTDTQYF. V gene TRBV10-3 combines with J gene TRBJ2-3; 8 bases agree with TRBD1. Germline assignment: CDR1 ENHRY and CDR2 SYGVKD. Losses at the gene ends were 11 bases for V and 1 base for J; bases not matched to a gene: 8. The CDR3 length is 14 residues.

V usage is TRBV5-5 and J usage is TRBJ2-7; D is ambiguous. The CDR3 contains 13 residues. Trimming stripped 8 bases from V and 2 bases from J, with 14 bases between. Germline-derived CDR1 and CDR2 are SGHKS and YYEKEE (reference sequence). The CDR3 reads CASLRELTYEQYF. The DNA of the CDR3 is TGTGCCAGTTTAAGGGAACTAACCTACGAGCAGTACTTC.

The chain uses TRBV6-1 and TRBJ2-2, with TRBD1 matching over 8 bases. The germline V gene has CDR1 MNHNS and CDR2 SASEGT. V lost 6 bases and J lost 6; bases outside the gene matches: 9. The CDR3 is 15 amino acids. The CDR3 DNA reads as TGTGCCAGCAGACCCCAGGGGGCGCTTCCCGGGGAGCTGTTTTTT. Translation: CASRPQGALPGELFF.

This clone was detected only once. V gene TRBV5-1 combines with J gene TRBJ2-2; D not resolved. Germline CDR1 SGHRS, CDR2 YFSETQ. This CDR3 spans 14 amino acids. V gave up 0 bases and J gave up 3 bases, with 6 bases separating them. CDR3: CASSLADHTGELFF. CDR3 DNA sequence: TGCGCCAGCAGCTTGGCAGATCACACCGGGGAGCTGTTTTTT.

As regards this clone: Other DNA sequences within the sample encode an identical CDR3. The chain couples TRBV19 to TRBJ1-5; tentative D call: TRBD1 (6 bases). The V and J ends lost 9 bases and 3 bases respectively, with 9 bases between them. CDR1 LNHDA and CDR2 SQIVND come from the germline V gene (reference sequence). The CDR3 is made up of 12 amino acids. CDR3 coding DNA: TGTGCCAGCCGGGGGGCCAATCAGCCCCAGCATTTT. It translates to CASRGANQPQHF.

The J gene is TRBJ1-5, the V gene TRBV25-1, with TRBD1 as a possible D gene (6 bases). The CDR3 totals 17 residues. The V end lost 1 base, the J end lost 4 bases, and 17 bases lay between the germline ends. CDR1 is MGHDK, CDR2 SYGVNS, per germline. The CDR3 reads CASSELGGLGENQPQHF. The CDR3 region has the DNA TGTGCCAGCAGTGAATTGGGGGGCCTGGGTGAAAATCAGCCCCAGCATTTT.

The chain links TRBV2 to TRBJ2-2; 11 bases are shared with TRBD2. V was pared by 6 bases and J by 3 bases, with 3 bases of the junction left unmatched. Germline V gene sequence: CDR1 SNHLY, CDR2 FYNNEI. CDR3 size: 15 residues. The CDR3 coding sequence is TGTGCCAGCAGCGGACTAGCGGGTTACACCGGGGAGCTGTTTTTT. This codes for CASSGLAGYTGELFF.

The rearrangement uses TRBV5-1 and TRBJ1-4; D is uncertain. V was trimmed by 0 bases and J by 8 bases, leaving 14 bases between them. Germline CDR1 and CDR2: SGHRS and YFSETQ. This CDR3 comprises 15 residues. The CDR3 sequence is CASSLGGSGEEKLFF. CDR3 nucleotides: TGCGCCAGCAGCTTGGGCGGAAGTGGGGAAGAAAAACTGTTTTTT.

V usage is TRBV18 and J usage is TRBJ2-2; D might be TRBD1 (7 bases). V shed 3 bases and J shed 5 bases, with 19 bases lying between them. The CDR3 totals 17 residues. Germline CDR1 and CDR2: KGHSH and LQKENI. The DNA for the CDR3 is TGTGCCAGCTCACCTACACAGGGGAGGACGGGGACCGGGGAGCTGTTTTTT. This codes for CASSPTQGRTGTGELFF.

The V and J genes are TRBV2 and TRBJ2-7; 7 positions match TRBD2. The CDR3 is 15 residues long. V shed 3 bases, J shed 4 bases, and the junction held 9 bases outside the gene matches. Germline loops: CDR1 SNHLY, CDR2 FYNNEI. As DNA, the CDR3 is TGTGCCAGCAGTGAGCCCCGCGGGAGTAGTTACGAGCAGTACTTC. Translated, it gives CASSEPRGSSYEQYF.

The chain links TRBV6-5 to TRBJ1-2; maybe TRBD1 (6 bases). Looked up from germline, CDR1 is MNHEY and CDR2 is SVGAGI. CDR3 length equals 13 residues. Between the trimmed V and J ends, which lost 5 bases and 3 bases, there was a span of 10 bases. The CDR3 region has the DNA TGTGCCAGCAGTGGGGGGCGGCACTATGGCTACACCTTC. This codes for CASSGGRHYGYTF.

This rearrangement joins TRBV28 to TRBJ1-6, with D possibly being TRBD1 (6 bases). Germline CDR1 MDHEN, CDR2 SYDVKM. The CDR3 is made up of 21 amino acids. Trimming shortened V by 5 bases and J by 0 bases, and 26 bases separated the two germline ends. Here the CDR3 reads CASSPLGTGKEWGSYNSPLHF. In nucleotides, the CDR3 is TGTGCCAGCAGTCCTTTGGGCACAGGGAAGGAGTGGGGCTCCTATAATTCACCCCTCCACTTT.

The chain employs TRBV5-1 and TRBJ2-1, with TRBD2 matching over 7 bases. The CDR3 runs 14 residues. Trimming at V came to 4 bases and at J to 6 bases, leaving 7 bases not matched to a gene. Per germline, CDR1 SGHRS and CDR2 YFSETQ. The CDR3 DNA reads as TGCGCCAGCAGCCCCCCAGCGGGGACCAATGAGCAGTTCTTC. It codes for CASSPPAGTNEQFF.

CDR3 region: CASSVASSGVGEDTQYF. The CDR3 DNA sequence: TGTGCCAGCAGCGTAGCGTCTAGCGGAGTCGGGGAAGATACGCAGTATTTT. V and J are TRBV9 and TRBJ2-3; 7 nucleotides match TRBD2. The CDR3 sequence is 17 residues long. The J segment lost 5 bases and the V segment lost 0 bases, leaving 12 bases of the junction unmatched. Germline V lookup: CDR1 SGDLS, CDR2 YYNGEE.

The sample holds a few counts of this clone. This sequence joins TRBV18 and TRBJ1-1, with D possibly being TRBD1 (6 bases). V was shortened by 2 bases and J by 4 bases, with 11 bases between the two germline ends. CDR3 length equals 14 residues. Germline CDR1 and CDR2: KGHSH and LQKENI. DNA of the CDR3: TGTGCCAGCTCACCATTTTCCAGGGGCACTGAAGCTTTCTTT. Protein sequence: CASSPFSRGTEAFF.

CDR3 DNA: TGTGCCAGTAGTATCCGTCGGGGGGTTTACGAGCAGTACTTC. Its translation: CASSIRRGVYEQYF. The chain joins TRBV19 to TRBJ2-7, with 7 bases fitting TRBD2. In germline, CDR1 is LNHDA, CDR2 SQIVND (reference sequence). The CDR3 is made up of 14 amino acids. The trim removed 3 bases at V and 4 bases at J, leaving 6 bases unmatched.

This clone was observed once. The CDR3 DNA reads as TGTGCCTGTAGCAGTGCTAACTATGGCTACACCTTC. It encodes CACSSANYGYTF. The V call is TRBV30, the J call TRBJ1-2; D unclear. Deletions cut 6 bases from V and 0 bases from J, with 8 bases between. This CDR3 region has 12 residues. Germline V gene sequence: CDR1 GTSNPN, CDR2 SVGIG (reference sequence).

V and J are TRBV6-1 and TRBJ2-7, with D possibly being TRBD1 (5 bases). Trimming removed 4 bases from V and 3 bases from J, with 7 bases in between. CDR1 and CDR2 from the germline V gene are MNHNS and SASEGT. The CDR3 loop spans 12 amino acids. CDR3 residues: CASSADSYEQYF. CDR3 nucleotides: TGTGCCAGCAGTGCCGACAGCTACGAGCAGTACTTC.

This sequence joins TRBV18 and TRBJ2-5; D assignment may be TRBD1 or TRBD2 (5 bases each). Germline CDR1 and CDR2: KGHSH and LQKENI. Trimming stripped 3 bases from V and 7 bases from J, with 15 bases between. The CDR3 length is 14 residues. The CDR3, as DNA: TGTGCCAGCTCACCTTGGGACCCTCAACGGACCCAGTACTTC. This sequence encodes CASSPWDPQRTQYF.

The chain combines TRBV30 with TRBJ1-1; no clear D gene. The CDR3 is made up of 12 amino acids. With 5 bases removed from V and 5 bases from J, the gap between germline ends came to 12 bases. From germline, CDR1 is GTSNPN and CDR2 SVGIG (reference sequence). The DNA of the CDR3 is TGTGCCTGGGCGACCGGATGGACTGAAGCTTTCTTT. This codes for CAWATGWTEAFF.

This rearrangement joins TRBV2 to TRBJ2-7; D not certain. Germline V gene lookup returns CDR1 SNHLY and CDR2 FYNNEI. This CDR3 is 11 amino acids long. Trimming shortened V by 5 bases and J by 5 bases, and 7 bases separated the two germline ends. In nucleotides, the CDR3 is TGTGCCAGCAGTCCCCAGGACGAGCAGTACTTC. Protein: CASSPQDEQYF.

The chain recombines TRBV5-1 with TRBJ2-2, with TRBD1 matching 7 bases. Germline V gene lookup returns CDR1 SGHRS and CDR2 YFSETQ. This CDR3 region has 15 residues. Trimming removed 4 bases from V and 5 bases from J; junction bases left unmatched: 8. CDR3 protein: CASSPTGAATGELFF. CDR3 DNA sequence: TGCGCCAGCAGCCCTACAGGGGCCGCGACCGGGGAGCTGTTTTTT. Based on the CDR3 plus reference TRBV5-1 and TRBJ2-2, the full variable domain is KAGVTQTPRYLIKTRGQQVTLSCSPISGHRSVSWYQQTPGQGLQFLFEYFSETQRNKGNFPGRFSGRQFSNSRSEMNVSTLELGDSALYLCASSPTGAATGELFFGEGSRLTVL.

The chain links TRBV11-2 to TRBJ2-2; maybe TRBD1 (5 bases). This CDR3 has 16 amino acids. V shed 6 bases and J shed 2 bases, with 16 bases lying between them. Per the germline V gene, CDR1 is SGHAT and CDR2 is FQNNGV. The CDR3 loop is CASRTIRGINTGELFF. The CDR3 DNA sequence: TGTGCCAGCAGGACAATAAGGGGTATAAACACCGGGGAGCTGTTTTTT.

The V call is TRBV2, the J call TRBJ2-7, with TRBD2 matching over 11 bases. The germline CDR1 and CDR2 sequences are SNHLY and FYNNEI. V shed 3 bases, J shed 1 base, and the junction held 2 bases outside the gene matches. This CDR3 is built from 15 residues. The DNA of the CDR3 is TGTGCCAGCAGTGATTTAGCGGGAGGGTCCTACGAGCAGTACTTC. Its translation: CASSDLAGGSYEQYF.

The gene calls are TRBV7-2 and TRBJ1-1; the D gene is possibly TRBD1 (5 bases). V lost 5 bases and J 3 bases, leaving 16 bases between the germline ends. There are 15 residues in the CDR3. Germline CDR1 and CDR2: SGHTA and FQGNSA. CDR3 sequence (DNA): TGTGCCAGCAGCCGACAATCGACAGTCTACACTGAAGCTTTCTTT. Translation gives CASSRQSTVYTEAFF.

This clone was seen only a few times. J is TRBJ1-1 and V is TRBV5-4; D unclear. Germline CDR1 is SGHNT and CDR2 is YYREEE (reference sequence). The CDR3 is 15 amino acids. V shed 1 base and J shed 0 bases, with 10 bases lying between them. CDR3 DNA: TGTGCCAGCAGCTTGCCCAGTAACATGAACACTGAAGCTTTCTTT. Translating gives CASSLPSNMNTEAFF.